The 26 T cell receptor beta chains presented below share a single source sample, sequenced in a study of T cells after yellow fever vaccination. TCRdb used MiXCR to reprocess the 5' RACE reads, holding one entry per CDR3 protein. In the table there are about 300,000 distinct CDR3 sequences, 3% to 4.5% of which are singletons. The material was PBMCs, obtained 5 days after the yellow fever booster vaccination. Receptors originate from a man in his late teens or twenties who received the YFV17D yellow fever vaccine.

This clonotype was detected only once. The V gene is TRBV25-1, the J gene TRBJ2-3; 10 bases are a match to TRBD2. This CDR3 contains 16 residues. V gave up 6 bases and J gave up 2 bases; unmatched junction bases: 8. Per the germline V gene, CDR1 is MGHDK and CDR2 is SYGVNS. DNA for the CDR3: TGTGCCAGCAGCTTCGGGACTAGCGCCTACACAGATACGCAGTATTTT. Its protein product is CASSFGTSAYTDTQYF. The whole variable domain, remainder taken from reference TRBV25-1 and TRBJ2-3, is EADIYQTPRYLVIGTGKKITLECSQTMGHDKMYWYQQDPGMELHLIHYSYGVNSTEKGDLSSESTVSRIRTEHFPLTLESARPSHTSQYLCASSFGTSAYTDTQYFGPGTRLTVL.

This clonotype was observed a few times. The chain joins TRBV6-5 to TRBJ1-5; no definite D call. The V gene's germline CDR1 is MNHEY and CDR2 SVGAGI. Trimming stripped 0 bases from V and 0 bases from J, with 15 bases between. The CDR3 is made up of 18 amino acids. The CDR3: CASSYSLPGSDSNQPQHF. The DNA of the CDR3 is TGTGCCAGCAGTTACTCACTACCTGGCAGCGATAGCAATCAGCCCCAGCATTTT.

This clonotype was detected only a few times. V and J are TRBV4-3 and TRBJ2-3; TRBD2 aligns across 11 bases. Trimming at V came to 1 base and at J to 5 bases, leaving 2 bases not matched to a gene. The CDR3 sequence is 15 residues long. CDR1 is LGHNA, CDR2 YSLEER, per germline. As DNA, the CDR3 is TGCGCCAGCAGCCAAGGACTAGCGGGGATAGATACGCAGTATTTT. Translated, it gives CASSQGLAGIDTQYF.

This clonotype was recorded at least ten times. This chain links TRBV6-2 or TRBV6-3 with TRBJ2-5, with TRBD2 identical over 9 bases. The CDR3 totals 13 residues. With 6 bases clipped from V and 4 bases from J, the junction kept 3 bases outside the gene matches. Germline CDR1 reads MNHEY; CDR2 reads SVGEGT. CDR3 sequence (DNA): TGTGCCAGCAGGACTAGCGGCGCAGAGACCCAGTACTTC. This translates into CASRTSGAETQYF.

This clonotype was seen only a few times. The chain employs TRBV5-1 and TRBJ2-2, with 7 nucleotides matching TRBD2. Looked up from germline, CDR1 is SGHRS and CDR2 is YFSETQ. The CDR3 length is 15 residues. Losses at the gene ends were 4 bases for V and 5 bases for J; bases not matched to a gene: 8. CDR3: CASSAGLVGTGELFF. The CDR3 DNA sequence: TGCGCCAGCAGCGCCGGACTAGTTGGTACCGGGGAGCTGTTTTTT. Drawing the rest from reference TRBV5-1 and TRBJ2-2, the complete variable domain is KAGVTQTPRYLIKTRGQQVTLSCSPISGHRSVSWYQQTPGQGLQFLFEYFSETQRNKGNFPGRFSGRQFSNSRSEMNVSTLELGDSALYLCASSAGLVGTGELFFGEGSRLTVL.

This clonotype occurred a few times. The genes are TRBV6-5 and TRBJ2-2; tentative D call: TRBD1 (6 bases). The germline CDR1 and CDR2 sequences are MNHEY and SVGAGI. Deletions cut 6 bases from V and 2 bases from J, with 13 bases between. This CDR3 spans 15 amino acids. CDR3 nucleotide sequence: TGTGCCAGCAGCGCCGGGACAACAAACACCGGGGAGCTGTTTTTT. It specifies CASSAGTTNTGELFF.

The J gene is TRBJ2-1, the V gene TRBV4-1; 7 nucleotides agree with TRBD2. CDR3 length: 17 amino acids. CDR1 and CDR2 (germline): MGHRA, YSYEKL. V dropped 5 bases and J dropped 6; count of bases not matched to a gene: 16. CDR3 nucleotides: TGCGCCAGCAGCTTATCCCCCGGGACGGGAGGACTCAATGAGCAGTTCTTC. Translation: CASSLSPGTGGLNEQFF.

A few counts support this clonotype. V usage is TRBV24-1 and J usage is TRBJ2-2; D perhaps matches TRBD1 (5 bases). Germline values: CDR1 KGHDR, CDR2 SFDVKD. CDR3 length equals 14 residues. V was shortened by 3 bases and J by 5 bases, with 9 bases between the two germline ends. CDR3 coding DNA: TGTGCCACCAGTGATCCCCGACAGACCGGGGAGCTGTTTTTT. This gives the protein CATSDPRQTGELFF.

This clonotype has a count of ten or more. The chain is built from TRBV7-3 and TRBJ2-3; TRBD1 aligns across 7 bases. V lost 6 bases and J lost 2; bases outside the gene matches: 5. Germline V gene sequence: CDR1 SGHTA, CDR2 FQGTGA. The CDR3 extends over 14 amino acids. For the CDR3, the DNA is TGTGCCAGCAGTATACAGGGGAACACAGATACGCAGTATTTT. It yields the protein CASSIQGNTDTQYF.

This clonotype was seen a few times. The CDR3 region has the DNA TGCGCCAGCAGCCAAGCCTCAGAGACCCAGTACTTC. Translated, it gives CASSQASETQYF. The V and J genes are TRBV4-1 and TRBJ2-5; D unresolved. The CDR3 is 12 amino acids. The V gene lost 1 base and the J gene lost 4 bases, with 4 bases spanning the gap. From germline, CDR1 is MGHRA and CDR2 YSYEKL.

This clonotype was seen repeatedly, ten times or more. This rearrangement joins TRBV25-1 to TRBJ2-1; no clear D gene. Per germline, CDR1 MGHDK and CDR2 SYGVNS. The CDR3 is 13 residues long. The V and J ends lost 3 bases and 0 bases respectively, with 3 bases between them. In DNA, the CDR3 is TGTGCCAGCAGTGATGGCTCCTACAATGAGCAGTTCTTC. Translation gives CASSDGSYNEQFF.

This clonotype was detected ten times or more. In DNA form, the CDR3 reads TGTGCCAGCAGCTTAGGTTTCGACGGCTACACAGATACGCAGTATTTT. Protein: CASSLGFDGYTDTQYF. V gene TRBV7-3 combines with J gene TRBJ2-3; D is undetermined. This CDR3 comprises 16 residues. Germline CDR1 SGHTA, CDR2 FQGTGA. The germline V and J ends were trimmed by 2 bases and 2 bases, with 14 bases remaining between them.

The V and J genes are TRBV9 and TRBJ1-6; TRBD1 matches 10 bases. The V and J ends lost 2 bases and 8 bases, in that order; junction bases with no gene match: 1. CDR3 length: 14 residues. Germline CDR1 is SGDLS and CDR2 is YYNGEE. The CDR3 coding sequence is TGTGCCAGCAGCGTTGGGACAGGGGATTCACCCCTCCACTTT. Its translation: CASSVGTGDSPLHF.

This clonotype was picked up many times. The chain employs TRBV5-1 and TRBJ2-1, with D possibly being TRBD1 or TRBD2 (5 bases each). With 4 bases removed from V and 5 bases from J, the gap between germline ends came to 13 bases. The CDR3 is 14 amino acids. Germline CDR1 and CDR2: SGHRS and YFSETQ. The CDR3 region has the DNA TGCGCCAGCAGCCAGGGTCCCGGGGACAATGAGCAGTTCTTC. Translated: CASSQGPGDNEQFF.

This clonotype was seen at least ten times. The chain joins TRBV2 to TRBJ1-2; maybe TRBD1 (5 bases). Trimming took off 1 base at V and 2 bases at J, with 5 bases between the two ends. This CDR3 has 13 residues. Germline loops: CDR1 SNHLY, CDR2 FYNNEI. DNA for the CDR3: TGTGCCAGCAGTGAAGGGGGGAACTATGGCTACACCTTC. This gives the protein CASSEGGNYGYTF.

This clonotype was recorded many times. The V and J genes are TRBV20-1 and TRBJ2-1, with TRBD1 matching 8 bases. This CDR3 comprises 15 residues. V lost 2 bases to trimming and J lost 4 bases; unmatched junction nucleotides: 7. CDR1 and CDR2 from the germline V gene are DFQATT and SNEGSKA (reference sequence). The CDR3 DNA reads TGCAGTGCTAGATCACCGGGACAGGCATACAATGAGCAGTTCTTC. Translation gives CSARSPGQAYNEQFF.

This chain uses TRBV9 with TRBJ1-3; the D gene is possibly TRBD1 (5 bases). Per germline, CDR1 SGDLS and CDR2 YYNGEE. Trimming left V 2 bases short and J 4 bases short, with 13 bases between. The CDR3 length is 15 residues. DNA for the CDR3: TGTGCCAGCAGCGTCGAGGGGTCGGCGGGAAACACCATATATTTT. Translation gives CASSVEGSAGNTIYF. The whole variable domain, filled in from reference TRBV9 and TRBJ1-3, reads DSGVTQTPKHLITATGQRVTLRCSPRSGDLSVYWYQQSLDQGLQFLIQYYNGEERAKGNILERFSAQQFPDLHSELNLSSLELGDSALYFCASSVEGSAGNTIYFGEGSWLTVV.

This clonotype was counted between two and nine times. The rearrangement joins TRBV5-1 to TRBJ2-3; TRBD1 might be the D (5 bases). Germline CDR1 reads SGHRS; CDR2 reads YFSETQ. CDR3 size: 16 residues. V was pared by 4 bases and J by 0 bases, with 15 bases between. CDR3 nucleotide sequence: TGCGCCAGCAGCCCGCGGACACTCCTGAGCACAGATACGCAGTATTTT. It translates to CASSPRTLLSTDTQYF.

This clonotype was counted only a few times. V and J are TRBV20-1 and TRBJ1-2; weak D call: TRBD1 (6 bases). Trimming pared 3 bases from V and 2 bases from J, leaving 28 bases between. From germline, CDR1 is DFQATT and CDR2 SNEGSKA (reference sequence). CDR3 size: 19 residues. The CDR3 protein is CSARAGTGTSRQSNYGYTF. CDR3 in DNA: TGCAGTGCTAGGGCCGGCACAGGGACCAGCAGGCAATCCAACTATGGCTACACCTTC.

The chain recombines TRBV4-2 with TRBJ1-1; tentatively, D is TRBD1 (5 bases). Germline-derived CDR1 and CDR2 are LGHNA and YNFKEQ. This CDR3 contains 15 residues. V lost 0 bases, J lost 2 bases, and 10 bases lay in between. The CDR3 is CASSQDGAVNTEAFF. CDR3 in DNA: TGTGCCAGCAGCCAAGACGGGGCGGTTAACACTGAAGCTTTCTTT.

This clonotype occurred a few times. The V call is TRBV4-1, the J call TRBJ2-1; 8 nucleotides agree with TRBD2. With V trimmed by 4 bases and J by 8 bases, 7 bases remained unmatched. The CDR3 totals 14 residues. Germline CDR1 and CDR2: MGHRA and YSYEKL. The CDR3 bases are TGCGCCAGCAGCCCCTACGGGGGGGCGCATGAGCAGTTCTTC. Translation: CASSPYGGAHEQFF.

V usage is TRBV7-2 and J usage is TRBJ1-1; TRBD1 might be the D (5 bases). This CDR3 comprises 14 residues. The V gene lost 1 base and the J gene lost 5 bases, with 11 bases spanning the gap. Germline values: CDR1 SGHTA, CDR2 FQGNSA. The CDR3 loop reads CASSLGAGRTEAFF. CDR3 DNA: TGTGCCAGCAGCTTAGGGGCGGGGCGGACTGAAGCTTTCTTT.

This clonotype was observed at least ten times. This chain joins TRBV6-2 or TRBV6-3 and TRBJ2-4, with a possible D match to TRBD2 (6 bases). The CDR3 extends over 17 amino acids. CDR1 is MNHEY and CDR2 is SVGEGT in the germline V gene. Trimming took 6 bases from V and 1 from J, leaving 19 bases between them. As DNA, the CDR3 is TGTGCCAGCAGATCCCCATCCGGGAGTCTGGCCAAAAACATTCAGTACTTC. Its protein product is CASRSPSGSLAKNIQYF.

The V gene is TRBV6-6, the J gene TRBJ1-1, with D maybe TRBD1 (5 bases). CDR3 length: 14 residues. The V end was cut by 4 bases, the J end by 3 bases, with 12 bases between. In germline, CDR1 is MNHNY, CDR2 SVGAGI (reference sequence). CDR3 DNA: TGTGCCAGCAGTTCTCGGTGGGGGGACACTGAAGCTTTCTTT. Translating gives CASSSRWGDTEAFF.

The table lists this clonotype with many counts. The chain combines TRBV7-3 with TRBJ1-1, with 8 positions matching TRBD1. The CDR3 is made up of 13 amino acids. Trimming cost V 9 bases and J 0 bases; bases outside gene matches: 3. Looked up from germline, CDR1 is SGHTA and CDR2 is FQGTGA. The chain's CDR3 is CASSGGLNTEAFF. The CDR3 bases are TGTGCCAGTTCAGGGGGCTTGAACACTGAAGCTTTCTTT. Supplemented by reference TRBV7-3 and TRBJ1-1, the full variable domain reads GAGVSQTPSNKVTEKGKYVELRCDPISGHTALYWYRQSLGQGPEFLIYFQGTGAADDSGLPNDRFFAVRPEGSVSTLKIQRTERGDSAVYLCASSGGLNTEAFFGQGTRLTVV.

This chain uses TRBV4-3 with TRBJ2-3, with TRBD1 matching 7 bases. Trimming removed 2 bases from V and 4 bases from J; junction bases left unmatched: 12. This CDR3 has 17 amino acids. The germline V gene has CDR1 LGHNA and CDR2 YSLEER. In DNA form, the CDR3 reads TGCGCCAGCAGCCAAACCGGCTACGCAACAGGGGCAGATACGCAGTATTTT. Translating it yields CASSQTGYATGADTQYF.